This is a list of T cell receptor beta chains from one sample in a study of cytomegalovirus exposure and HLA in healthy donors. Some clones are missing from TCRdb's copy, which holds only in-frame ones; the method was immunoSEQ multiplex PCR. The repertoire consists of over 75,000 clones, with around 10% occurring once and the leading ten covering 5.1%. The sequenced sample was PBMCs. These receptors were collected from a man aged 45-60 years in good health and CMV-seropositive. CDR3s include the opening cysteine and the closing phenylalanine or tryptophan. Fields, in order: V gene, clone size, CDR3 length, D gene, J gene, CDR3 protein, CDR3 DNA. D genes are given only for firm matches. Expanded clones get a size class; other rows say once, few or many, or leave the size out.

TRBV9,NA,16,TRBD1,TRBJ2-1,CASSRPGTAYLDGQFF,TGTGCCAGCAGCCGACCCGGGACAGCTTACCTCGATGGGCAGTTCTTC
TRBV4-2,few,15,NA,TRBJ2-2,CASSQDLRSRGELFF,TGTGCCAGCAGCCAAGATCTGAGGAGCCGCGGGGAGCTGTTTTTT
TRBV19,NA,13,TRBD1,TRBJ2-3,CASGTGGTDTQYF,TGTGCCAGTGGGACAGGGGGCACAGATACGCAGTATTTT
TRBV28,NA,12,NA,TRBJ1-1,CASSLFGPEAFF,TGTGCCAGCAGTTTATTTGGGCCTGAAGCTTTCTTT
TRBV10-1,NA,13,TRBD2,TRBJ2-7,CASSVAGAYEQYF,TGCGCCAGCAGTGTTGCGGGAGCCTACGAGCAGTACTTC
TRBV14,few,17,TRBD2,TRBJ2-7,CASSPYFLAGTPYEQYF,TGTGCCAGCAGCCCTTACTTTCTAGCGGGTACTCCCTACGAGCAGTACTTC
TRBV5-1,few,15,TRBD2,TRBJ2-3,CASRASGMSTDTQYF,TGCGCCAGCCGGGCTAGCGGGATGAGCACAGATACGCAGTATTTT
TRBV7-3,NA,13,TRBD2,TRBJ2-1,CASSLVLAGARFF,TGTGCCAGCAGCTTGGTACTAGCGGGAGCGCGGTTCTTC
TRBV11-2,few,16,NA,TRBJ2-5,CASSLGGAAFGETQYF,TGTGCCAGCAGCTTAGGAGGAGCGGCATTCGGCGAGACCCAGTACTTC
TRBV7-2,few,16,TRBD2,TRBJ2-2,CASSSPLAGGPGELFF,TGTGCCAGCAGCTCCCCCCTAGCGGGAGGGCCCGGGGAGCTGTTTTTT
TRBV7-8,NA,14,NA,TRBJ2-5,CASSLGQHQETQYF,TGTGCCAGCAGCTTAGGACAGCACCAAGAGACCCAGTACTTC
TRBV6-1,NA,13,NA,TRBJ2-3,CASSERYTDTQYF,TGTGCCAGCAGTGAACGCTACACAGATACGCAGTATTTT
TRBV19,NA,15,TRBD1,TRBJ2-7,CASSLGTGGTYEQYF,TGTGCCAGTAGTCTCGGGACAGGGGGCACCTACGAGCAGTACTTC
TRBV7-2,few,14,TRBD1,TRBJ2-7,CASSPTGGSNEQYF,TGTGCCAGCAGCCCTACAGGGGGCTCTAACGAGCAGTACTTC
TRBV19,few,17,TRBD2,TRBJ2-4,CASSPSGRGIIKNIQYF,TGTGCCAGTAGTCCTAGCGGGAGGGGAATTATCAAAAACATTCAGTACTTC
TRBV28,NA,13,TRBD2,TRBJ2-7,CASLAGHSYEQYF,TGTGCCAGCCTAGCGGGACACTCCTACGAGCAGTACTTC
TRBV27,few,13,NA,TRBJ2-5,CASSSDRQETQYF,TGTGCCAGCAGTTCGGACAGACAAGAGACCCAGTACTTC
TRBV10-3,NA,16,NA,TRBJ1-5,CATSGGGGGSNQPQHF,TGTGCCACGAGCGGGGGTGGCGGCGGCTCCAATCAGCCCCAGCATTTT
TRBV4-2,NA,19,NA,TRBJ2-7,CASSQVWGFEPTSSYEQYF,TGTGCCAGCAGCCAAGTTTGGGGCTTCGAACCGACTAGCTCCTACGAGCAGTACTTC
TRBV30,NA,15,NA,TRBJ1-6,CAWSRGGGDNSPLHF,TGTGCCTGGAGTCGGGGCGGGGGTGATAATTCACCCCTCCACTTT
TRBV30,few,15,TRBD1,TRBJ2-7,CAWRAGTGISYEQYF,TGTGCCTGGAGGGCCGGGACAGGAATCTCCTACGAGCAGTACTTC
TRBV5-4,NA,13,NA,TRBJ2-7,CASSLGENYEQYF,TGTGCCAGCAGCTTGGGGGAGAACTACGAGCAGTACTTC
TRBV7-9,NA,12,NA,TRBJ2-1,CASSPLSNEQFF,TGTGCCAGCAGCCCCCTAAGCAATGAGCAGTTCTTC
TRBV9,few,17,TRBD2,TRBJ2-1,CASSHPAGGTSYNEQFF,TGTGCCAGCAGCCATCCAGCGGGAGGCACCTCCTACAATGAGCAGTTCTTC
TRBV2,NA,16,NA,TRBJ2-7,CASSPVLIAIPYEQYF,TGTGCCAGCAGTCCCGTTTTAATAGCCATCCCCTACGAGCAGTACTTC
TRBV29-1,NA,15,TRBD1,TRBJ2-1,CSVEVWDSAYNEQFF,TGCAGCGTTGAGGTTTGGGACAGCGCCTACAATGAGCAGTTCTTC
TRBV4-1,few,15,TRBD2,TRBJ2-1,CASSPTSESYNEQFF,TGCGCCAGCAGCCCTACTAGCGAATCCTACAATGAGCAGTTCTTC
TRBV4-3,NA,15,TRBD1,TRBJ1-1,CASSQGGTAYTEAFF,TGCGCCAGCAGCCAAGGTGGGACAGCCTACACTGAAGCTTTCTTT
TRBV7-9,NA,12,NA,TRBJ2-1,CASTFSEVEQFF,TGTGCCAGCACCTTTTCCGAGGTGGAGCAGTTCTTC
TRBV5-1,few,17,TRBD1,TRBJ2-2,CASSPPGQEDQDGELFF,TGCGCCAGCAGCCCACCGGGACAGGAGGATCAGGACGGGGAGCTGTTTTTT
TRBV19,few,12,NA,TRBJ1-1,CAVVGSGTEAFF,TGTGCTGTGGTTGGCTCTGGCACTGAAGCTTTCTTT
TRBV7-6,NA,15,TRBD1,TRBJ2-7,CASSPGTGGGYEQYF,TGTGCCAGCAGCCCCGGGACAGGGGGCGGCTACGAGCAGTACTTC
TRBV19,few,13,NA,TRBJ1-1,CASSMDKNTEAFF,TGTGCCAGTAGTATGGACAAGAACACTGAAGCTTTCTTT
TRBV28,NA,14,NA,TRBJ1-2,CASLRGAQTYGYTF,TGTGCCAGCCTGCGGGGGGCGCAGACCTATGGCTACACCTTC
TRBV5-4,NA,16,TRBD2,TRBJ2-3,CASSGGTSGYTDTQYF,TGTGCCAGCAGCGGCGGGACTAGCGGGTACACAGATACGCAGTATTTT
TRBV28,NA,12,NA,TRBJ1-2,CASSLSGVGYTF,TGTGCCAGCAGTTTATCCGGGGTTGGCTACACCTTC
TRBV4-1,few,15,NA,TRBJ2-7,CASSQEMTGTGEQYF,TGCGCCAGCAGCCAAGAGATGACAGGGACTGGCGAGCAGTACTTC
TRBV28,NA,15,NA,TRBJ1-4,CASSYMTGQNEKLFF,TGTGCCAGCAGTTACATGACAGGCCAGAACGAAAAACTGTTTTTT
TRBV29-1,few,12,NA,TRBJ2-7,CSVASQGNEQYF,TGCAGCGTCGCATCACAGGGTAACGAGCAGTACTTC
TRBV5-1,few,20,TRBD2,TRBJ2-5,CASSLPGDLAGEGFAKTQYF,TGCGCCAGCAGCTTGCCGGGAGATCTAGCGGGAGAGGGGTTTGCGAAGACCCAGTACTTC
TRBV7-3,NA,14,NA,TRBJ2-5,CASSLGGRLETQYF,TGTGCCAGCAGCTTAGGAGGGCGTTTAGAGACCCAGTACTTC
TRBV6-5,few,13,NA,TRBJ1-2,CASSVLPLYGYTF,TGTGCCAGCAGTGTTCTCCCACTCTATGGCTACACCTTC
TRBV27,NA,15,NA,TRBJ1-1,CASSLERGGGTEAFF,TGTGCCAGCAGTTTAGAGCGGGGGGGAGGAACTGAAGCTTTCTTT
TRBV19,NA,14,TRBD1,TRBJ1-2,CASSSGTGYYGYTF,TGTGCCAGTAGTTCCGGGACAGGATATTATGGCTACACCTTC
TRBV9,NA,15,TRBD2,TRBJ2-1,CASSVDGRSYNEQFF,TGTGCCAGCAGCGTAGACGGGAGGTCCTACAATGAGCAGTTCTTC
TRBV7-6,few,17,TRBD2,TRBJ2-2,CASSLPTSGANTGELFF,TGTGCCAGCAGCTTGCCTACTAGCGGGGCGAACACCGGGGAGCTGTTTTTT
TRBV27,NA,14,TRBD2,TRBJ2-7,CASSWAGVSYEQYF,TGTGCCAGCAGTTGGGCGGGGGTCTCCTACGAGCAGTACTTC
TRBV28,NA,15,TRBD1,TRBJ1-5,CASRLPGQGKQPQHF,TGTGCCAGCAGGCTCCCCGGACAGGGAAAACAGCCCCAGCATTTT
TRBV6-6,many,14,TRBD2,TRBJ2-3,CASLGTSGTDTQYF,TGTGCCAGCCTTGGGACTAGCGGCACAGATACGCAGTATTTT
TRBV10-1,NA,15,NA,TRBJ2-5,CASSERGQGGETQYF,TGCGCCAGCAGTGAACGTGGTCAGGGGGGAGAGACCCAGTACTTC
TRBV7-9,NA,16,NA,TRBJ1-1,CASSLLSGGGDTEAFF,TGTGCCAGCAGCCTATTGAGTGGAGGAGGCGACACTGAAGCTTTCTTT
TRBV5-1,NA,16,NA,TRBJ2-6,CASSAEGGAGANVLTF,TGCGCCAGCAGTGCTGAAGGGGGGGCAGGGGCCAACGTCCTGACTTTC
TRBV19,NA,15,NA,TRBJ2-1,CASKGGISSYNEQFF,TGTGCCAGTAAAGGAGGGATAAGCTCCTACAATGAGCAGTTCTTC
TRBV10-2,few,19,TRBD2,TRBJ2-5,CASRPMRLAGGSGVETQYF,TGCGCCAGCAGACCCATGAGGCTAGCGGGAGGAAGTGGGGTTGAGACCCAGTACTTC
TRBV28,few,14,NA,TRBJ1-6,CASSLTGKNSPLHF,TGTGCCAGCAGTTTAACAGGGAAGAATTCACCCCTCCACTTT